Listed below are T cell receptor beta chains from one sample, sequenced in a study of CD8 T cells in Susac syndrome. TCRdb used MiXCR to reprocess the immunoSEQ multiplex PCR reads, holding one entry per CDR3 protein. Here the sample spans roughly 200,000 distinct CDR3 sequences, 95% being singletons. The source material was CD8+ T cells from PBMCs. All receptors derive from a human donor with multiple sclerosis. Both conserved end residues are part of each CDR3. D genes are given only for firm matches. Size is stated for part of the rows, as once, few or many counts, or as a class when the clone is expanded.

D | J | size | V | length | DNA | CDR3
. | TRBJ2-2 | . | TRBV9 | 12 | TGTGCCAGCAGCGCTTTCACCGGGGAGCTGTTTTTT | CASSAFTGELFF
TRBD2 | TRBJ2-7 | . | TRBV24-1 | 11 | TGTGCCTCCGGGGGGGACTACGAGCAGTACTTC | CASGGDYEQYF
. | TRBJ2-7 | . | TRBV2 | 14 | TGTGCCAGCAGCGGCTCGCGGGGCTCCTACGAGCAGTACTTC | CASSGSRGSYEQYF
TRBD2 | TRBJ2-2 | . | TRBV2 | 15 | TGTGCCAGCAGTGGTACTAGCGGGGGCACCGGGGAGCTGTTTTTT | CASSGTSGGTGELFF
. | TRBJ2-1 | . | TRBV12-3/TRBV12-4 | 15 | TGTGCCAGCAAGGGGGGAAAAGACGCCTACAATGAGCAGTTCTTC | CASKGGKDAYNEQFF
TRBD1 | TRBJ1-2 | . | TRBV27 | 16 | TGTGCCAGCAGCCTGGCAGGGGGCCGTCGTAACTATGGCTACACCTTC | CASSLAGGRRNYGYTF
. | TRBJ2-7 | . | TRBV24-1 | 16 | TGTGCCACCAGTGATGAGGGGTGGCATCCAAATTACGAGCAGTACTTC | CATSDEGWHPNYEQYF
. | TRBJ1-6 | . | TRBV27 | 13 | TGTGCCAGCAGTTTTTCAGGGGATTCACCCCTCCACTTT | CASSFSGDSPLHF
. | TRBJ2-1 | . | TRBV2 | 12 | TGTGCCAGCATTGTATTAGGGACTGAGCAGTTCTTC | CASIVLGTEQFF
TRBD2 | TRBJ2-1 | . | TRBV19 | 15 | TGTGCCAGTAGTATGACTAGCGGGGGTACCAATGAGCAGTTCTTC | CASSMTSGGTNEQFF
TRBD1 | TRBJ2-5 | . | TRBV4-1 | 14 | TGCGCCAGCAGCCAGGCCAGGGGGTCAGAGACCCAGTACTTC | CASSQARGSETQYF
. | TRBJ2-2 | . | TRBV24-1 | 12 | TGTGCCACCAGTGACCCGGCCGGGGAGCTGTTTTTT | CATSDPAGELFF
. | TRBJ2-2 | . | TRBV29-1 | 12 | TGCAGCGCCCGGGCGAACACCGGGGAGCTGTTTTTT | CSARANTGELFF
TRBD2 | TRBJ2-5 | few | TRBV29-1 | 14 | TGCAGCGTTCGACTAGCGGCTGTCTGGGAGACCCAGTACTTC | CSVRLAAVWETQYF
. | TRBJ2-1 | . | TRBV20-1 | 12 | TGCAGTCCCCTAGGTGCGGTCAATGAGCAGTTCTTC | CSPLGAVNEQFF
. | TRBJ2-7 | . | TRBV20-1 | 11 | TGCAGTGCTCGATTCGGCTACGAGCAGTACTTC | CSARFGYEQYF
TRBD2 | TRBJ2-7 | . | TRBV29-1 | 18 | TGCAGCGTCCTCCCCTTTCCTCAGAAGCGGGAGGGGACCTACGAGCAGTACTTC | CSVLPFPQKREGTYEQYF
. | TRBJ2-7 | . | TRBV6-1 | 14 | TGTGCCATTACTTTAAGGGGGGGCGCCTACGAGCAGTACTTC | CAITLRGGAYEQYF
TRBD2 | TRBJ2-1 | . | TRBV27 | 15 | TGTGCCAGCAGTTTATCGTGGGGGGGTTTGGATGAGCAGTTCTTC | CASSLSWGGLDEQFF
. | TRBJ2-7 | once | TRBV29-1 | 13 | TGCAGCGCCATCGGACAAATCTCCTACGAGCAGTACTTC | CSAIGQISYEQYF
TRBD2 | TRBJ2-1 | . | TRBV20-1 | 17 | TGCAGTGCTAGAGATTGGCTAGCGGCAATCCCTGGGAATGAGCAGTTCTTC | CSARDWLAAIPGNEQFF
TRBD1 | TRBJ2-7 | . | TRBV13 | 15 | TGTGCCAGCAGCTTATTTGGGACAGGTACCTACGAGCAGTACTTC | CASSLFGTGTYEQYF
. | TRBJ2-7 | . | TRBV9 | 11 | TGTGCCAGCGGGGGACATCTCGAGCAGTACTTC | CASGGHLEQYF
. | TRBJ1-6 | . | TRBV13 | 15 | TGTGCCAGCAGCTTAGGGGACGAGAAGTATTCACCCCTCCACTTT | CASSLGDEKYSPLHF
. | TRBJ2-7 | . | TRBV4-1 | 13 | TGCGCCAGCAGCCACCAAACCTACCACGAGCAGTACTTC | CASSHQTYHEQYF
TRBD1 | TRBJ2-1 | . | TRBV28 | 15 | TGTGCCAGCAGTTCGGGGACAGGGGATTACAATGAGCAGTTCTTC | CASSSGTGDYNEQFF
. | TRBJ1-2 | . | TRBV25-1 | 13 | TGTGCCAGCCTCCGGGAGGTCGACGGGGGCTACACCTTC | CASLREVDGGYTF
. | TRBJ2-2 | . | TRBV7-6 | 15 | TGTGCCAGCAGCTTAGTTTTCGGGGCCACCGGGGAGCTGTTTTTT | CASSLVFGATGELFF
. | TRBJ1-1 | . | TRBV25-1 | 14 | TGTGCCAGCAGTGAATCACAGGTGAACACTGAAGCTTTCTTT | CASSESQVNTEAFF